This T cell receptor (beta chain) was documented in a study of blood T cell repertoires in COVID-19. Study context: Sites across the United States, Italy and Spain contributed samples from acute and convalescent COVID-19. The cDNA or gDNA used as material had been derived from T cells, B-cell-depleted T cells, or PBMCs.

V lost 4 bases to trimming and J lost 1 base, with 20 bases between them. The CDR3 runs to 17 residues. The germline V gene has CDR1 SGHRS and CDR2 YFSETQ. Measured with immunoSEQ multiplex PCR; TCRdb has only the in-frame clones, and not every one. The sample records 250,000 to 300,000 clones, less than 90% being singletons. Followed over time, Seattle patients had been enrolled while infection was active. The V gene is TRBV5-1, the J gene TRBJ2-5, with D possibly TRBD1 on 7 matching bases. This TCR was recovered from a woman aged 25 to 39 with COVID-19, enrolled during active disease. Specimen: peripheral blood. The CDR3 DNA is TGCGCCAGCAGCCAAGGGACAGCCGGGGGACTCCAAGAGACCCAGTACTTC. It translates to CASSQGTAGGLQETQYF. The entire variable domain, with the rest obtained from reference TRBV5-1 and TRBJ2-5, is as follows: KAGVTQTPRYLIKTRGQQVTLSCSPISGHRSVSWYQQTPGQGLQFLFEYFSETQRNKGNFPGRFSGRQFSNSRSEMNVSTLELGDSALYLCASSQGTAGGLQETQYFGPGTRLLVL.